What follows describes a single TCR beta chain. This record comes from a study of spatial heterogeneity in lung cancer. MiXCR, run by TCRdb on the 5' RACE reads, gives a single entry per CDR3 protein. The sample gives more than 40,000 distinct CDR3 sequences, approximately 22% of which show up once; less than 8.5% is in the top ten. Described time point: blood at routine non-recurrence follow-up after resection. Trimming took 0 bases from V and 11 from J, leaving 20 bases between them. Germline assignment: CDR1 MNHNS and CDR2 SASEGT. This CDR3 has 17 residues. The V gene is TRBV6-1, the J gene TRBJ1-6; D unclear. The sequences come from PBMCs, collected at follow-up. The TCR originated in a female donor with early-stage non-small cell lung cancer. The CDR3 loop reads CASSEAREGWRQPPLHF. The CDR3 DNA sequence: TGTGCCAGCAGTGAAGCGCGTGAGGGATGGAGGCAGCCACCCCTCCACTTT.